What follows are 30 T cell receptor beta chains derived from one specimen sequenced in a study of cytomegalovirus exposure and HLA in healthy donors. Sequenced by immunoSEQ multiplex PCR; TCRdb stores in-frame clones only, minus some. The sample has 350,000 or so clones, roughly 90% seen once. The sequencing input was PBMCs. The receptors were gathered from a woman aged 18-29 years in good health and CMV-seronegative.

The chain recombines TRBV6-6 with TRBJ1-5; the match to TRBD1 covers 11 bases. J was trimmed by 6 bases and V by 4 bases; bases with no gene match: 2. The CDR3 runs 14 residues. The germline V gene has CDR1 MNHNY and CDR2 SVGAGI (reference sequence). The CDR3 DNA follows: TGTGCCAGCAGTTGGACAGGGGGCATTCAGCCCCAGCATTTT. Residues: CASSWTGGIQPQHF.

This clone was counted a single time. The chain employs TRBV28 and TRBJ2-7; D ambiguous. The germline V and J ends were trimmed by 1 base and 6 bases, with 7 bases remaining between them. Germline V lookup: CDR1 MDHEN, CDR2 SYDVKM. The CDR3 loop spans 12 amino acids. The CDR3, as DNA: TGTGCCAGCAGTTTATTTTCGAGCGAGCAGTACTTC. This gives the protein CASSLFSSEQYF.

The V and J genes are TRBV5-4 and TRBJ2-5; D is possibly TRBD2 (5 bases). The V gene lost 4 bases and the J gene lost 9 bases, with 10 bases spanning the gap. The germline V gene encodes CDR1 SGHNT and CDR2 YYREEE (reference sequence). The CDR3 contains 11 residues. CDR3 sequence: CASSTTGAQYF. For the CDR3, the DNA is TGTGCCAGCAGCACTACCGGGGCCCAGTACTTC.

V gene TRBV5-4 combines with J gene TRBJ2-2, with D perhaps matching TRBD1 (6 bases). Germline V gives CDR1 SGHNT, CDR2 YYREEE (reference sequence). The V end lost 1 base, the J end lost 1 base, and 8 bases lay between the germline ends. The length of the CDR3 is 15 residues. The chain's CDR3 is CASSLRGQNTGELFF. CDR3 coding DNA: TGTGCCAGCAGCTTGAGGGGACAGAACACCGGGGAGCTGTTTTTT.

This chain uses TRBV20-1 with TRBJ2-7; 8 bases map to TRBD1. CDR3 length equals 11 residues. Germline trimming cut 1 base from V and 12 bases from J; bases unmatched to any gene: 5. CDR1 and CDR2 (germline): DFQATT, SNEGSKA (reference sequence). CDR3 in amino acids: CSARVDRGGYF. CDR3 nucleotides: TGCAGTGCTAGAGTTGACAGGGGAGGGTACTTC.

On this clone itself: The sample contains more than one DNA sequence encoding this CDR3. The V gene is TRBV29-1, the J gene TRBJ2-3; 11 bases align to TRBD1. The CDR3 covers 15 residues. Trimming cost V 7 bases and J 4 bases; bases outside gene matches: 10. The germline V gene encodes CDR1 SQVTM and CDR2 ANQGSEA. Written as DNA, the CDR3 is TGCAGCGCTACCCAAAGGACAGGGGGCGCAGATACGCAGTATTTT. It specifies CSATQRTGGADTQYF.

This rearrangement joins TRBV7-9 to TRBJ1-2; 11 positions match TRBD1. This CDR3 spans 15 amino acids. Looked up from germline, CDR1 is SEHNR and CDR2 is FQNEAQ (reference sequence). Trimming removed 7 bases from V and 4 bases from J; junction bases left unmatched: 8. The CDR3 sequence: CASTFTGQGAYGYTF. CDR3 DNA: TGTGCCAGCACCTTCACCGGACAGGGGGCCTATGGCTACACCTTC. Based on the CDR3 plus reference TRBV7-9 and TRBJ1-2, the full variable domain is DTGVSQNPRHKITKRGQNVTFRCDPISEHNRLYWYRQTLGQGPEFLTYFQNEAQLEKSRLLSDRFSAERPKGSFSTLEIQRTEQGDSAMYLCASTFTGQGAYGYTFGSGTRLTVV.

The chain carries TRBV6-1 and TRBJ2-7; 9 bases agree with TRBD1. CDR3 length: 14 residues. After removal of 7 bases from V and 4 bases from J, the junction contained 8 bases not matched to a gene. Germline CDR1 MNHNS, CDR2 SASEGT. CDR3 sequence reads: CASITGTGIYEQYF. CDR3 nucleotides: TGTGCCAGCATTACCGGGACAGGGATATACGAGCAGTACTTC.

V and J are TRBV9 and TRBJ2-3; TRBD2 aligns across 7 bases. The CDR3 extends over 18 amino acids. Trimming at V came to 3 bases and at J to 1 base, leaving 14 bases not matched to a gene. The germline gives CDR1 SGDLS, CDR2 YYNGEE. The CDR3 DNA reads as TGTGCCAGCAGCGGAACGGGATTGGGCGGGAGTGGCACAGATACGCAGTATTTT. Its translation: CASSGTGLGGSGTDTQYF.

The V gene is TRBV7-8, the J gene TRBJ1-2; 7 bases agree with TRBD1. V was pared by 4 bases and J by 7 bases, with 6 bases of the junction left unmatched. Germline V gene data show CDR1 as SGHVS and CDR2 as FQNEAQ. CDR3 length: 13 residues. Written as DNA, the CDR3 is TGTGCCAGCAGCTCGAGGACAGGTTTTGGCTACACCTTC. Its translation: CASSSRTGFGYTF.

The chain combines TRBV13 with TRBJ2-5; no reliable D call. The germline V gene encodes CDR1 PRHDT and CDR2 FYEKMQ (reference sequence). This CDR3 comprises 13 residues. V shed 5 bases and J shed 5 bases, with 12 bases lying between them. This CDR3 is CASSLTISETQYF. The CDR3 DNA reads TGTGCCAGCAGCCTCACTATTTCTGAGACCCAGTACTTC.

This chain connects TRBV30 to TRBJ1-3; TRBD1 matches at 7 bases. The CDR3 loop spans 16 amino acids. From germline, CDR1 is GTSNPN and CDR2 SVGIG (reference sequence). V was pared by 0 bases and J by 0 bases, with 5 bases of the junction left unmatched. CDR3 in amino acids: CAWSVKGDSSGNTIYF. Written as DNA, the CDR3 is TGTGCCTGGAGTGTAAAGGGGGACAGCTCTGGAAACACCATATATTTT.

In DNA, the CDR3 is TGTGCCAGCAGCTCAGGTCAGCCGGGACAGGGTGAAGCTTTCTTT. Translation: CASSSGQPGQGEAFF. The rearrangement joins TRBV7-3 to TRBJ1-1; 9 bases align to TRBD1. Germline assignment: CDR1 SGHTA and CDR2 FQGTGA. CDR3 size: 15 residues. V lost 4 bases and J lost 7; bases outside the gene matches: 10.

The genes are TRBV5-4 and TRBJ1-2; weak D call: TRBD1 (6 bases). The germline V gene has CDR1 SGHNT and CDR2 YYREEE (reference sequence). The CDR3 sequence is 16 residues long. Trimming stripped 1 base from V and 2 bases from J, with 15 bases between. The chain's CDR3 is CASSLRSAGVNYGYTF. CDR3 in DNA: TGTGCCAGCAGCTTGAGATCGGCAGGGGTAAACTATGGCTACACCTTC.

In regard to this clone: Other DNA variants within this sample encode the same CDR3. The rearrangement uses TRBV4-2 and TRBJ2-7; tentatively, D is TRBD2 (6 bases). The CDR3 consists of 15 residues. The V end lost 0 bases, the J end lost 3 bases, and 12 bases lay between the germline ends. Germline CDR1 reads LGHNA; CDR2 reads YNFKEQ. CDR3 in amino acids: CASSQEQGAGYEQYF. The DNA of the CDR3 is TGTGCCAGCAGCCAAGAGCAGGGAGCGGGCTACGAGCAGTACTTC.

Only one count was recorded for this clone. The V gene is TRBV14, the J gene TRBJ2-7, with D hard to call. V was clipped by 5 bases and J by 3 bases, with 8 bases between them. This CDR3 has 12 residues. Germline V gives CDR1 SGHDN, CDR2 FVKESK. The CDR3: CASSRMSYEQYF. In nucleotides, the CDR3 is TGTGCCAGCAGCAGAATGAGCTACGAGCAGTACTTC.

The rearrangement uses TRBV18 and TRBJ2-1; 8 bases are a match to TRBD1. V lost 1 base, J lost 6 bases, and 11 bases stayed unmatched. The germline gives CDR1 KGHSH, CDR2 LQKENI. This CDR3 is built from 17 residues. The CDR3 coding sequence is TGTGCCAGCTCACCACAAGAATCTGGACAGGGCAGCAATGAGCAGTTCTTC. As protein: CASSPQESGQGSNEQFF.

CDR3 in DNA: TGTGCCAGCAGCTCAGGACTTAACTATGGCTACACCTTC. It encodes CASSSGLNYGYTF. The chain employs TRBV5-8 and TRBJ1-2; D call uncertain. This CDR3 is 13 amino acids long. CDR1 and CDR2 from the germline V gene are SGHTS and YDEGEE. V was pared by 3 bases and J by 1 base, with 7 bases between.

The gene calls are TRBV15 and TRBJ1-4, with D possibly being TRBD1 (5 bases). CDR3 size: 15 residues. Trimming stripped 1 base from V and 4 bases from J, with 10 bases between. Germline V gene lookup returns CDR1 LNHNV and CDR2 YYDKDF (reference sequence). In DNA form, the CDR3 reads TGTGCCACCAGCAGAGCGCGGGGGGGTAATGAAAAACTGTTTTTT. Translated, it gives CATSRARGGNEKLFF.

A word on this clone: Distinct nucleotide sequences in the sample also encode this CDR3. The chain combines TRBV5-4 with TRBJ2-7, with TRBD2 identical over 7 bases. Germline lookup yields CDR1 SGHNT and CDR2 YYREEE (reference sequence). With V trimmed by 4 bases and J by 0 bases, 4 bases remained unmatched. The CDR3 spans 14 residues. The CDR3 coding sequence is TGTGCCAGCAGCCCCGCTAGCGGCTCCTACGAGCAGTACTTC. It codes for CASSPASGSYEQYF. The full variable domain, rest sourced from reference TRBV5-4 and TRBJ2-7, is ETGVTQSPTHLIKTRGQQVTLRCSSQSGHNTVSWYQQALGQGPQFIFQYYREEENGRGNFPPRFSGLQFPNYSSELNVNALELDDSALYLCASSPASGSYEQYFGPGTRLTVT.

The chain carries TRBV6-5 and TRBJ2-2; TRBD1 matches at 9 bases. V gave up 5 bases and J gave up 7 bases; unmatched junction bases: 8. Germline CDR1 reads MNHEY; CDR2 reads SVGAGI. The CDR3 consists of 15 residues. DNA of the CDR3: TGTGCCAGCAGTCAGAACAGGGGGCTCGACGGGGAGCTGTTTTTT. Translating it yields CASSQNRGLDGELFF.

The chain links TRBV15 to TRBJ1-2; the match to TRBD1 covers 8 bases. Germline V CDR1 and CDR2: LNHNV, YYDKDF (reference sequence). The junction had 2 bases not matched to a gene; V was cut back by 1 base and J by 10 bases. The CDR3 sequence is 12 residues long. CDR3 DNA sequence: TGTGCCACCAGCAGAGCGACAGGGGACTACACCTTC. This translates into CATSRATGDYTF.

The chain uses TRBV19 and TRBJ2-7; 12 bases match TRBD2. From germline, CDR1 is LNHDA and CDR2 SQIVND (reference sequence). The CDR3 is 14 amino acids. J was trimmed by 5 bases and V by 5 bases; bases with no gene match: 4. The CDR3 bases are TGTGCCAGTAGTCAGACTAGCGGGAGCCACGAGCAGTACTTC. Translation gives CASSQTSGSHEQYF.

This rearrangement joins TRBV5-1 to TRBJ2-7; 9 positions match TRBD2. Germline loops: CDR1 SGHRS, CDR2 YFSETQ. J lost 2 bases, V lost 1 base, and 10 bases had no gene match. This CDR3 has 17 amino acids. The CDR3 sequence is CASSLYPSGTPTYEQYF. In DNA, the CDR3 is TGCGCCAGCAGCTTGTATCCTAGCGGGACGCCGACCTACGAGCAGTACTTC.

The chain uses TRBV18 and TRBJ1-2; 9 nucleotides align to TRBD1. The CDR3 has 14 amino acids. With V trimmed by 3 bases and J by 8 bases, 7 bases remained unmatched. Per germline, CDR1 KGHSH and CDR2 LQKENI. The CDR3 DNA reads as TGTGCCAGCTCACCCAGCACCGGGACAGGGGGCTACACCTTC. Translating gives CASSPSTGTGGYTF.

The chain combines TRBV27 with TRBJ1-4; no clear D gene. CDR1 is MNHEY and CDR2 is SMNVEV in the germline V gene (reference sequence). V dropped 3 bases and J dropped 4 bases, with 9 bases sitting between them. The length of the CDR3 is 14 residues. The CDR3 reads CASSFGQINEKLFF. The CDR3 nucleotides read TGTGCCAGCAGTTTTGGGCAGATTAATGAAAAACTGTTTTTT.

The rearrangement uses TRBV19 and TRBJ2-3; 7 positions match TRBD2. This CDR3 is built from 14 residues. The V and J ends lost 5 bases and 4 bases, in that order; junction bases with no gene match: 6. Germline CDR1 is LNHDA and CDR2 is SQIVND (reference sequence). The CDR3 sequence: CASSRTSSSDTQYF. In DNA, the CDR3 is TGTGCCAGTAGTCGGACTAGTAGCTCAGATACGCAGTATTTT.

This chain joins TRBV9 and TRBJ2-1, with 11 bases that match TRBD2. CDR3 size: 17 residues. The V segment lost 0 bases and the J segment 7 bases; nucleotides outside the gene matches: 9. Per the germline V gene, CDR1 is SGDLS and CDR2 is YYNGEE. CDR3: CASSVEVGASGRNEQFF. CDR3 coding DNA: TGTGCCAGCAGCGTAGAAGTTGGGGCTAGCGGGAGGAATGAGCAGTTCTTC. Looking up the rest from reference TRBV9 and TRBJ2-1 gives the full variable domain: DSGVTQTPKHLITATGQRVTLRCSPRSGDLSVYWYQQSLDQGLQFLIQYYNGEERAKGNILERFSAQQFPDLHSELNLSSLELGDSALYFCASSVEVGASGRNEQFFGPGTRLTVL.

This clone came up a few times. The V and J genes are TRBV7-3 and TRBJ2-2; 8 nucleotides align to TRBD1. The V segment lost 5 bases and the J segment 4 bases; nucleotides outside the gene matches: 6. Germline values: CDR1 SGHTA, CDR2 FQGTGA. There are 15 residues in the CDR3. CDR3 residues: CASSPLQGATGELFF. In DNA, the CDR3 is TGTGCCAGCAGCCCTCTCCAGGGGGCCACCGGGGAGCTGTTTTTT.

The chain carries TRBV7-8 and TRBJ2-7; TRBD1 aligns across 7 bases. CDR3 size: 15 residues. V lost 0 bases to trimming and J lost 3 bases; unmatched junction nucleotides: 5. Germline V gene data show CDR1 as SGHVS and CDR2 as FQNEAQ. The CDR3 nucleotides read TGTGCCAGCAGCTTAGCCTGGGACAGAAACTACGAGCAGTACTTC. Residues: CASSLAWDRNYEQYF.